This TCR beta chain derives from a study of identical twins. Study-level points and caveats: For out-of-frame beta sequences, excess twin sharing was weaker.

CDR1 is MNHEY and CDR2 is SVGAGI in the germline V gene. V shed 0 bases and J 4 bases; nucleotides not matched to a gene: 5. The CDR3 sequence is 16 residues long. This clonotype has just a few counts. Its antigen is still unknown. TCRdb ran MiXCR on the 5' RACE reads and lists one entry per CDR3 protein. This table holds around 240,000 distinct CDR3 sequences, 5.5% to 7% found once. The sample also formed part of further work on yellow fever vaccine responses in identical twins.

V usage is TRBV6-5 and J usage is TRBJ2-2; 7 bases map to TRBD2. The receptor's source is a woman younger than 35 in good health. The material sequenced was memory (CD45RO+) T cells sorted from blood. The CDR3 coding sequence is TGTGCCAGCAGTTACTCGTTAACGGGAGGCACCGGGGAGCTGTTTTTT. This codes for CASSYSLTGGTGELFF.